This is a list of T cell receptor beta chains from one sample in a study of vaccination and CD4 T cells after COVID-19. TCRdb reprocessed the PCR reads via MiXCR and lists one record per CDR3 protein. The sample shows more than 15,000 distinct CDR3 sequences, almost 60% of them seen only once. Antigen specificity for these receptors is unknown. The sequenced material came from CD4+ T cells from blood, cultured in vitro. These receptors were collected from a human donor who had recovered from COVID-19. Both conserved end residues are part of each CDR3. Each record gives: J gene, clone size, V gene, CDR3 protein. Not all rows give a size; the values are once, few, many and, for expanded clones, a class.

J gene: TRBJ2-3
clone size: once
V gene: TRBV4-1
CDR3 protein: CASSQVKNTQYF

J gene: TRBJ2-4
clone size: few
V gene: TRBV20-1
CDR3 protein: CSARGTLKNIQYF

J gene: TRBJ2-3
clone size: few
V gene: TRBV27
CDR3 protein: CAATIRSRTVTDTQYF

J gene: TRBJ2-5
clone size: few
V gene: TRBV7-8
CDR3 protein: CASSLDPGGQETQYF

J gene: TRBJ2-5
clone size: -
V gene: TRBV20-1
CDR3 protein: CSARDITLAGRQETQYF

J gene: TRBJ2-3
clone size: -
V gene: TRBV10-2
CDR3 protein: CASSDPSGRAIVNPYF

J gene: TRBJ2-2
clone size: -
V gene: TRBV14
CDR3 protein: CASSLRTSANTGELFF

J gene: TRBJ1-6
clone size: -
V gene: TRBV20-1
CDR3 protein: CSARGGQGENSPLHF

J gene: TRBJ2-5
clone size: -
V gene: TRBV12-3/TRBV12-4
CDR3 protein: CASKVFGGTGGRETQYF

J gene: TRBJ1-5
clone size: -
V gene: TRBV15
CDR3 protein: CATSSFPGFGQPQHF

J gene: TRBJ1-5
clone size: -
V gene: TRBV2
CDR3 protein: CASSEDRGRNQPQHF

J gene: TRBJ2-5
clone size: -
V gene: TRBV6-5
CDR3 protein: CASSYAGVQETQYF

J gene: TRBJ1-2
clone size: few
V gene: TRBV20-1
CDR3 protein: CSARDITGDYGYTF

J gene: TRBJ2-5
clone size: -
V gene: TRBV6-5
CDR3 protein: CASSYSSNPPGRWTQYF

J gene: TRBJ2-2
clone size: -
V gene: TRBV29-1
CDR3 protein: CSVKTIIAGATGELFF

J gene: TRBJ2-7
clone size: -
V gene: TRBV5-8
CDR3 protein: CASSKYPQGSYEQYF

J gene: TRBJ2-1
clone size: -
V gene: TRBV24-1
CDR3 protein: CATSDRDRGTYNEQFF

J gene: TRBJ1-1
clone size: -
V gene: TRBV19
CDR3 protein: CATTWGQGTFNTEAFF

J gene: TRBJ2-1
clone size: -
V gene: TRBV7-2
CDR3 protein: CASSLDAYNEQFF

J gene: TRBJ2-7
clone size: -
V gene: TRBV2
CDR3 protein: CAIGQRLYEQYF

J gene: TRBJ2-7
clone size: -
V gene: TRBV6-2/TRBV6-3
CDR3 protein: CASSYSGLGAGEVEQYF

J gene: TRBJ2-7
clone size: few
V gene: TRBV7-2
CDR3 protein: CASSLDGGRAYEQYF

J gene: TRBJ2-3
clone size: -
V gene: TRBV15
CDR3 protein: CATSRDTETDTQYF

J gene: TRBJ2-5
clone size: few
V gene: TRBV20-1
CDR3 protein: CSARDRLAGGGQETQYF

J gene: TRBJ2-1
clone size: few
V gene: TRBV27
CDR3 protein: CASKGQGSYNEQFF

J gene: TRBJ2-3
clone size: -
V gene: TRBV7-3
CDR3 protein: CASSLVSGDTQYF

J gene: TRBJ2-7
clone size: few
V gene: TRBV20-1
CDR3 protein: CSALPGPYEQYF

J gene: TRBJ2-7
clone size: -
V gene: TRBV7-2
CDR3 protein: CASSFDRTTREQYF

J gene: TRBJ1-5
clone size: -
V gene: TRBV19
CDR3 protein: CASSINLDRVEQPQHF

J gene: TRBJ2-2
clone size: -
V gene: TRBV7-8
CDR3 protein: CASSREGTGVGYTGELFF

J gene: TRBJ1-5
clone size: -
V gene: TRBV30
CDR3 protein: CAWSSGEQPQHF

J gene: TRBJ2-3
clone size: -
V gene: TRBV20-1
CDR3 protein: CSASGDTDTQYF

J gene: TRBJ2-3
clone size: -
V gene: TRBV5-4
CDR3 protein: CASRQEGITDTQYF

J gene: TRBJ1-5
clone size: few
V gene: TRBV20-1
CDR3 protein: CSAPATDGNQPQHF

J gene: TRBJ2-1
clone size: -
V gene: TRBV20-1
CDR3 protein: CSAPHRGLSNEQFF

J gene: TRBJ1-1
clone size: few
V gene: TRBV20-1
CDR3 protein: CSARPFGGLYTEAFF

J gene: TRBJ1-6
clone size: -
V gene: TRBV6-1
CDR3 protein: CASTTGTGRINSPLHF

J gene: TRBJ2-7
clone size: -
V gene: TRBV7-9
CDR3 protein: CASSLWLAGGPGEQYF

J gene: TRBJ1-5
clone size: few
V gene: TRBV7-2
CDR3 protein: CASSRRTGLNQPQHF

J gene: TRBJ2-7
clone size: -
V gene: TRBV4-2
CDR3 protein: CASSHGGPGLREQYF

J gene: TRBJ2-7
clone size: -
V gene: TRBV27
CDR3 protein: CASSLAGPYEQYF

J gene: TRBJ1-5
clone size: -
V gene: TRBV27
CDR3 protein: CASSPRWGGYQPQHF

J gene: TRBJ2-7
clone size: -
V gene: TRBV11-3
CDR3 protein: CASSLGLADYEQYF

J gene: TRBJ2-1
clone size: -
V gene: TRBV6-1
CDR3 protein: CASSHLAGRTYNEQFF

J gene: TRBJ1-2
clone size: few
V gene: TRBV24-1
CDR3 protein: CATSDSGGLDYGYTF

J gene: TRBJ2-3
clone size: -
V gene: TRBV20-1
CDR3 protein: CSAEGGRSRTDTQYF

J gene: TRBJ2-2
clone size: -
V gene: TRBV6-1
CDR3 protein: CASRGDLLGAGELFF

J gene: TRBJ1-1
clone size: -
V gene: TRBV6-1
CDR3 protein: CASTISTEAFF

J gene: TRBJ1-5
clone size: -
V gene: TRBV7-2
CDR3 protein: CASSSDWNQPQHF

J gene: TRBJ2-3
clone size: -
V gene: TRBV27
CDR3 protein: CASSFGLAGAGRKLTDTQYF

J gene: TRBJ2-1
clone size: -
V gene: TRBV30
CDR3 protein: CAWSTWGHHNEQFF

J gene: TRBJ2-1
clone size: -
V gene: TRBV19
CDR3 protein: CASSIGTSSYNEQFF